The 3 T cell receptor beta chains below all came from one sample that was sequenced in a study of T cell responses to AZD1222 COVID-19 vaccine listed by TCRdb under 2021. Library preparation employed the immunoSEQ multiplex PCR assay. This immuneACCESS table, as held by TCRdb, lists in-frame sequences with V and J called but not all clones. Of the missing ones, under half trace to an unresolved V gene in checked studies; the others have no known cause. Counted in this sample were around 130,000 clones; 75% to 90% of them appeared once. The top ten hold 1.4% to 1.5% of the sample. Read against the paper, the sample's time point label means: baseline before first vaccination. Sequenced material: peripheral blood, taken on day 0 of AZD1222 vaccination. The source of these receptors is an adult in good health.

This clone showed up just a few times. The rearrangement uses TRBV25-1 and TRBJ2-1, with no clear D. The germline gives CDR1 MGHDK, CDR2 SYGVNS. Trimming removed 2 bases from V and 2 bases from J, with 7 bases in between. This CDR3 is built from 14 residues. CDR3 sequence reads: CASSEDIPYNEQFF. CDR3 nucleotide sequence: TGTGCCAGCAGTGAAGACATACCCTACAATGAGCAGTTCTTC.

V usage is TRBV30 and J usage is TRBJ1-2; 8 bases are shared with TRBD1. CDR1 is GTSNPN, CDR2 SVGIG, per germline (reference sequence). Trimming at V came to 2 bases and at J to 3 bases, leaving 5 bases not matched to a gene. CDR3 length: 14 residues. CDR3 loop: CAWSTGTGDYGYTF. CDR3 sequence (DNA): TGTGCCTGGAGTACCGGGACAGGCGACTATGGCTACACCTTC.

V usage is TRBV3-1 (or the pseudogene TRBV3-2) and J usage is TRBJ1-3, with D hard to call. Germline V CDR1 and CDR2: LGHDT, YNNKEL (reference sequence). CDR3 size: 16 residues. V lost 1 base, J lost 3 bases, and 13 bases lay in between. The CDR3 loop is CASSQAPHMVGNTIYF. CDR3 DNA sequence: TGTGCCAGCAGCCAAGCTCCACACATGGTTGGAAACACCATATATTTT.